This T cell receptor beta chain was observed in a study of T cell repertoires in cytomegalovirus infection. Study context: Matching HLA type and CMV infection were both indicated by public TCR beta signatures.

J gave up 4 bases and V 1 base, and 4 bases lay outside the gene matches. This CDR3 region has 15 residues. Germline values: CDR1 SGHTA, CDR2 FQGNSA. This clonotype was seen just once. What it recognizes is unknown. A single record per CDR3 protein comes from TCRdb applying MiXCR to the reads. The data contain some 560,000 distinct CDR3 sequences, about 40% of them seen just once; the ten biggest clones take up 48%. The study's findings and limits: HLA-C-restricted CMV clonotypes gave the most frequent clonotype in two of eight donors.

Sample: cultured PBMCs, taken from culture after CMV antigen stimulation. The clonotype originates from a human donor in good health (CMV status not recorded). Some clones in this sample may be carry-over from other donors' samples. The J gene is TRBJ2-1, the V gene TRBV7-2; 7 nucleotides line up with TRBD2. The CDR3 here is CASSLVWGGYNEQFF. The CDR3 nucleotides are TGTGCCAGCAGCTTAGTCTGGGGGGGTTACAATGAGCAGTTCTTC.